The 22 T cell receptor beta chains below were found in one sample sequenced in a study of blood T cell repertoires in COVID-19. Assay used: immunoSEQ multiplex PCR; TCRdb lists only in-frame clones, some missing. Here the sample spans some 150,000 clones, more than 80% being singletons. The sample consisted of peripheral blood. The receptors derive from a human donor in a cohort sampled during active COVID-19.

This chain joins TRBV2 and TRBJ2-6; 10 bases are a match to TRBD1. The germline CDR1 and CDR2 sequences are SNHLY and FYNNEI. CDR3 length: 18 amino acids. The V gene end was trimmed by 4 bases and the J gene end by 0 bases; junction bases not matched to a gene: 6. Written as DNA, the CDR3 is TGTGCCAGCAGTGTAACCGGGACAGGGGTCTCTGGGGCCAACGTCCTGACTTTC. This gives the protein CASSVTGTGVSGANVLTF.

In its sample, this clone was seen once. The rearrangement uses TRBV18 and TRBJ2-5; D perhaps matches TRBD2 (5 bases). Trimming took 0 bases from V and 5 from J, leaving 16 bases between them. This CDR3 has 16 amino acids. Looked up from germline, CDR1 is KGHSH and CDR2 is LQKENI. CDR3 residues: CASSPPGGGLRETQYF. The CDR3 DNA follows: TGTGCCAGCTCACCACCGGGTGGCGGACTCCGGGAGACCCAGTACTTC.

This clone appeared a single time. At one boundary the junction diverges from the germline segment, which might be a read error. The CDR3 region is CTQVWGVGETQYF. The CDR3 DNA sequence: TGCACCCAGGTCTGGGGGGTTGGTGAGACCCAGTACTTC. V is TRBV7-6 and J is TRBJ2-5, with D tentatively TRBD2 (6 bases). In germline, CDR1 is SGHVS, CDR2 FNYEAQ. This CDR3 is 13 amino acids long.

This clone was observed once. The J gene is TRBJ1-2, the V gene TRBV27, with 7 bases lining up with TRBD1. Germline V CDR1 and CDR2: MNHEY, SMNVEV (reference sequence). V shed 6 bases, J shed 8 bases, and the junction held 15 bases outside the gene matches. This CDR3 is 15 amino acids long. The DNA for the CDR3 is TGTGCCAGCAGAGTGACTATAGGGGGCACGGGGGGCTACACCTTC. Protein: CASRVTIGGTGGYTF.

In this sample, this clone turned up once. The V call is TRBV30, the J call TRBJ2-7; the match to TRBD2 covers 12 bases. Trimming removed 0 bases from V and 7 bases from J; junction bases left unmatched: 13. Germline V gene sequence: CDR1 GTSNPN, CDR2 SVGIG (reference sequence). There are 17 residues in the CDR3. CDR3 protein: CAWSVRGLAGGPEEQYF. The CDR3 DNA sequence: TGTGCCTGGAGTGTACGAGGGCTAGCGGGGGGGCCTGAGGAGCAGTACTTC.

This chain uses TRBV20-1 with TRBJ2-3; D perhaps matches TRBD2 (5 bases). Germline V gene lookup returns CDR1 DFQATT and CDR2 SNEGSKA (reference sequence). CDR3 size: 10 residues. The V end was cut by 7 bases, the J end by 6 bases, with 8 bases between. The CDR3 reads CSVSGDTQYF. CDR3 sequence (DNA): TGCAGTGTATCGGGGGATACGCAGTATTTT.

This clone was seen once. The gene calls are TRBV7-2 and TRBJ2-1; TRBD1 agrees at 10 bases. V lost 4 bases and J lost 4; bases outside the gene matches: 4. Germline CDR1 SGHTA, CDR2 FQGNSA. This CDR3 is built from 15 residues. The CDR3 nucleotides read TGTGCCAGCAGCTGGGGACAGGGGAGTTACAATGAGCAGTTCTTC. Amino acid sequence: CASSWGQGSYNEQFF.

V and J are TRBV5-6 and TRBJ2-3; TRBD1 is a possible D gene (6 bases). Trimming left V 3 bases short and J 4 bases short, with 9 bases between. The CDR3 is 13 residues long. From germline, CDR1 is SGHDT and CDR2 YYEEEE. CDR3 amino acids: CASSSTGADTQYF. The CDR3 DNA is TGTGCCAGCAGCTCGACAGGAGCAGATACGCAGTATTTT.

This clone was seen only a few times. The rearrangement links TRBV2 to TRBJ2-2; weak D call: TRBD1 (6 bases). CDR1 SNHLY and CDR2 FYNNEI come from the germline V gene. V lost 4 bases and J lost 6, with 15 bases in between. The CDR3 sequence is 15 residues long. CDR3 region: CASSAGPGVSGELFF. CDR3 nucleotide sequence: TGTGCCAGCAGTGCCGGACCAGGGGTCTCCGGGGAGCTGTTTTTT. The full variable domain, its missing parts supplied by reference TRBV2 and TRBJ2-2, is EPEVTQTPSHQVTQMGQEVILRCVPISNHLYFYWYRQILGQKVEFLVSFYNNEISEKSEIFDDQFSVERPDGSNFTLKIRSTKLEDSAMYFCASSAGPGVSGELFFGEGSRLTVL.

V and J are TRBV5-5 and TRBJ2-7; TRBD1 matches at 7 bases. The CDR3 totals 14 residues. With V trimmed by 2 bases and J by 3 bases, 5 bases remained unmatched. Germline lookup yields CDR1 SGHKS and CDR2 YYEKEE (reference sequence). CDR3 amino acids: CASSFGTVLYEQYF. CDR3 in DNA: TGTGCCAGCAGCTTTGGGACAGTTCTCTACGAGCAGTACTTC. Based on the CDR3 plus reference TRBV5-5 and TRBJ2-7, the full variable domain is DAGVTQSPTHLIKTRGQQVTLRCSPISGHKSVSWYQQVLGQGPQFIFQYYEKEERGRGNFPDRFSARQFPNYSSELNVNALLLGDSALYLCASSFGTVLYEQYFGPGTRLTVT.

This clone has at least ten counts. The chain recombines TRBV29-1 with TRBJ2-5; 9 bases align to TRBD1. The V gene end was trimmed by 6 bases and the J gene end by 4 bases; junction bases not matched to a gene: 9. The CDR3 contains 14 residues. In germline, CDR1 is SQVTM, CDR2 ANQGSEA. The CDR3 loop reads CSVPGTGTGETQYF. Written as DNA, the CDR3 is TGCAGCGTACCCGGGACAGGGACGGGAGAGACCCAGTACTTC.

J is TRBJ2-1 and V is TRBV18, with a possible D match to TRBD2 (5 bases). The V end lost 6 bases, the J end lost 8 bases, and 14 bases lay between the germline ends. The V gene's germline CDR1 is KGHSH and CDR2 LQKENI. CDR3 length: 13 amino acids. CDR3 sequence (DNA): TGTGCCAGCTCCCCGATGTCGAGGGATGAGCAGTTCTTC. Amino acid sequence: CASSPMSRDEQFF. Together with reference TRBV18 and TRBJ2-1, the CDR3 gives the full variable domain: NAGVMQNPRHLVRRRGQEARLRCSPMKGHSHVYWYRQLPEEGLKFMVYLQKENIIDESGMPKERFSAEFPKEGPSILRIQQVVRGDSAAYFCASSPMSRDEQFFGPGTRLTVL.

This rearrangement joins TRBV30 to TRBJ2-7, with D possibly being TRBD2 (5 bases). CDR3 length: 14 residues. Germline CDR1 reads GTSNPN; CDR2 reads SVGIG (reference sequence). Trimming removed 2 bases at V and 2 bases at J, with 13 bases between. Here the CDR3 reads CAWSSGIGAYEQYF. CDR3 in DNA: TGTGCCTGGAGTTCCGGGATCGGGGCCTACGAGCAGTACTTC.

The V call is TRBV28, the J call TRBJ1-2; 9 bases are a match to TRBD1. The germline V gene encodes CDR1 MDHEN and CDR2 SYDVKM. The V and J ends lost 5 bases and 7 bases, in that order; junction bases with no gene match: 11. The CDR3 covers 15 residues. CDR3 sequence reads: CASSATGGAKGGYTF. DNA for the CDR3: TGTGCCAGCAGTGCAACAGGGGGCGCAAAGGGTGGCTACACCTTC.

This clone appeared a few times. V is TRBV28 and J is TRBJ2-5, with D tentatively TRBD1 (6 bases). Trimming cost V 6 bases and J 4 bases, with 18 bases left between them. This CDR3 is 15 amino acids long. The germline V gene has CDR1 MDHEN and CDR2 SYDVKM. The CDR3 DNA reads as TGTGCCAGCAGATCAGGAGCAGGGGCGGGAGAGACCCAGTACTTC. Residues: CASRSGAGAGETQYF.

The gene calls are TRBV10-3 and TRBJ2-3; the match to TRBD2 covers 9 bases. This CDR3 has 18 residues. Germline lookup yields CDR1 ENHRY and CDR2 SYGVKD. Trimming at V came to 6 bases and at J to 5 bases, leaving 18 bases not matched to a gene. DNA for the CDR3: TGTGCCATCAGCTTAGCTCCGGGACTAGCCGACCAAATAGATACGCAGTATTTT. Encoded protein: CAISLAPGLADQIDTQYF.

The rearrangement uses TRBV9 and TRBJ2-5; 7 bases agree with TRBD2. Germline V gene lookup returns CDR1 SGDLS and CDR2 YYNGEE. The CDR3 is 14 amino acids. With V trimmed by 4 bases and J by 0 bases, 3 bases remained unmatched. The CDR3 DNA reads TGTGCCAGCAGCCCCCGGGGGGACCAAGAGACCCAGTACTTC. Its protein product is CASSPRGDQETQYF.

The chain uses TRBV3-1 (or the pseudogene TRBV3-2) and TRBJ2-2; TRBD2 matches 13 bases. The V and J ends lost 4 bases and 6 bases, in that order; junction bases with no gene match: 17. The CDR3 is 20 amino acids. Germline lookup yields CDR1 LGHDT and CDR2 YNNKEL (reference sequence). CDR3 loop: CASSLAPGLAGLPRAGELFF. CDR3 in DNA: TGTGCCAGCAGCCTCGCACCGGGACTAGCGGGACTACCGCGAGCCGGGGAGCTGTTTTTT.

V is TRBV3-1 (or the pseudogene TRBV3-2) and J is TRBJ2-3; the D gene is possibly TRBD2 (5 bases). The CDR3 is made up of 15 amino acids. V lost 2 bases to trimming and J lost 4 bases, with 13 bases between them. Germline V gives CDR1 LGHDT, CDR2 YNNKEL (reference sequence). The CDR3 coding sequence is TGTGCCAGCAGCCAAAGAGGGCAGCGCGCAGATACGCAGTATTTT. Residues: CASSQRGQRADTQYF.

This chain joins TRBV5-6 and TRBJ1-2; the match to TRBD1 covers 7 bases. The trim removed 4 bases at V and 8 bases at J, leaving 14 bases unmatched. CDR3 size: 15 residues. The germline CDR1 and CDR2 sequences are SGHDT and YYEEEE. The CDR3 sequence: CASSTLGTVEGGYTF. The DNA for the CDR3 is TGTGCCAGCAGCACGCTTGGGACAGTCGAGGGGGGCTACACCTTC.

The rearrangement uses TRBV7-8 and TRBJ2-7, with 8 bases that match TRBD1. From germline, CDR1 is SGHVS and CDR2 FQNEAQ. V was clipped by 5 bases and J by 9 bases; unmatched bases: 6. CDR3 length equals 12 residues. DNA for the CDR3: TGTGCCAGCAGCCCGGGTCAGGGGGCGCAGTACGTC. It yields the protein CASSPGQGAQYV.

This chain joins TRBV4-2 and TRBJ2-3; 7 positions match TRBD2. The V gene's germline CDR1 is LGHNA and CDR2 YNFKEQ. This CDR3 is 17 amino acids long. The V gene end was trimmed by 0 bases and the J gene end by 3 bases; junction bases not matched to a gene: 9. The DNA of the CDR3 is TGTGCCAGCAGCCAAGAGGTGGGCGGGAGTCGAACAGATACGCAGTATTTT. It yields the protein CASSQEVGGSRTDTQYF.